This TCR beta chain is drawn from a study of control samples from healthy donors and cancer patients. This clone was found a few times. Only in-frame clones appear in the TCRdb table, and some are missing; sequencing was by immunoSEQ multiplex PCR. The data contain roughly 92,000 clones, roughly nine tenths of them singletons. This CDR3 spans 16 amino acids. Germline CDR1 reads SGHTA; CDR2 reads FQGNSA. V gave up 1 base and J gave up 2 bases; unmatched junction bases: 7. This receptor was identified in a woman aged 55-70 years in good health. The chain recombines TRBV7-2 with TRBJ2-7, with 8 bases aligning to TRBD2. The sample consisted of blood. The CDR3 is CASSLGSGSFTYEQYF. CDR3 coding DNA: TGTGCCAGCAGCTTAGGAAGCGGGAGTTTTACCTACGAGCAGTACTTC.